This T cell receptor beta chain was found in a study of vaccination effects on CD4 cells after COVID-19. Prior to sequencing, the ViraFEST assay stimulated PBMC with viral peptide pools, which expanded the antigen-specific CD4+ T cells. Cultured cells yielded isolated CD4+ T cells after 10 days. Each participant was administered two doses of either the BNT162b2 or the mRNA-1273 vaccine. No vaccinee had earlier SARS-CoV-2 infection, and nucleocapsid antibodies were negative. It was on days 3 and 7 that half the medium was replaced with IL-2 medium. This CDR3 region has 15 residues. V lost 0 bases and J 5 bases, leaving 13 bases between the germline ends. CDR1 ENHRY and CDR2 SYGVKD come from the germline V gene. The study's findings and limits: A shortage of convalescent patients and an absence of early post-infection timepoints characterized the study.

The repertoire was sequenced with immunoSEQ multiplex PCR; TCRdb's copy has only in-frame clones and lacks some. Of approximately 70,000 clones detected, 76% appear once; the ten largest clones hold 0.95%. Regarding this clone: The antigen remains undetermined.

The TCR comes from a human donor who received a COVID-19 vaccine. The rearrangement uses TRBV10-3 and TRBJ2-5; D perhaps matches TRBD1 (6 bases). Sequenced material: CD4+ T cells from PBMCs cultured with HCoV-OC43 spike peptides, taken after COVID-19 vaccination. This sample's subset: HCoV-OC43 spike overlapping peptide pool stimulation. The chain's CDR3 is CAISESWGPGETQYF. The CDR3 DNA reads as TGTGCCATCAGTGAGTCTTGGGGGCCCGGGGAGACCCAGTACTTC.